The T cell receptor (beta chain) described here comes from a study of blood T cell repertoires in COVID-19. Germline-derived CDR1 and CDR2 are KGHDR and SFDVKD. The CDR3 runs to 12 residues. V was pared by 0 bases and J by 5 bases, with 3 bases between. Profiled with immunoSEQ multiplex PCR; TCRdb holds only in-frame clones, not every one. The sample lists about 310,000 clones, more than 75% seen once, with around 8% in the top ten. The gene calls are TRBV24-1 and TRBJ2-5; D remains ambiguous. The sample taken for sequencing was peripheral blood. The sequence came from a woman in her forties or fifties who had recovered from COVID-19. The CDR3 region is CATSDLLETQYF. CDR3 in DNA: TGTGCCACCAGTGATTTGCTGGAGACCCAGTACTTC.